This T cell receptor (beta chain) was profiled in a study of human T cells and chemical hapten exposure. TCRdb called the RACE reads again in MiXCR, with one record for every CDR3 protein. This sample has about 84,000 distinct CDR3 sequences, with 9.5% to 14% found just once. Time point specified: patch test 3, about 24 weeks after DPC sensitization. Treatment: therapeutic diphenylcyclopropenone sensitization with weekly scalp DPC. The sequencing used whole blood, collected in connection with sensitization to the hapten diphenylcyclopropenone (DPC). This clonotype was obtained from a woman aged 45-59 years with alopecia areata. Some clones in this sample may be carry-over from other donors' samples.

CDR3 in amino acids: CASSARTNTGELFF. In DNA, the CDR3 is TGTGCCAGTAGTGCCCGGACGAACACCGGGGAGCTGTTTTTT. The chain is built from TRBV19 and TRBJ2-2; no clear D. Germline V gene lookup returns CDR1 LNHDA and CDR2 SQIVND (reference sequence). The CDR3 totals 14 residues. V shed 5 bases and J shed 0 bases, with 7 bases lying between them.